This paragraph reports one T cell receptor (beta chain). The antigen it binds to is not known. Within one base of it there is no much larger clone, and no base qualities were kept. The record originates from a study of OX40 agonist ivuxolimab in advanced cancers. At the level of the whole study: Ivuxolimab was a fully human IgG2 agonistic monoclonal antibody targeting the costimulatory receptor OX40 (CD134). The paper reports the monotherapy dose-escalation portion (N ≈ 50 patients) of the phase I ivuxolimab trial. Of the approximately 50 patients in dose escalation, about 20 had hepatocellular carcinoma, some 15 had melanoma, 9 had renal cell carcinoma and 9 had head and neck cancer. Patients were allowed to have had prior anti-PD-1, anti-PD-L1 or anti-CTLA-4 therapy, and around two fifths of the dose-escalation patients had been treated with checkpoint inhibitors. Partial responses were achieved by three dose-escalation patients, of whom one had hepatocellular carcinoma and two had cutaneous melanoma. The point of sequencing TCRbeta in the periphery was to test whether ivuxolimab changed TCR sequence diversity and drove clonal T-cell expansion. Intravenous ivuxolimab was administered to patients every 2 weeks at six dose levels: 0.01, 0.1, 0.3, 1.5, 3 and 10 mg/kg. In the dose-escalation cohort, more than 75% of patients were male, and the mean age was approximately 60 years, with a range of roughly 23 to 85.

The trial excluded patients who had a history of autoimmune disease or were on systemic immunosuppression. Peripheral blood for TCR sequencing was collected from all dose cohorts at baseline, on cycle 4 day 1, and on cycle 7 day 1. Samples were obtained from an open-label, multicenter, first-in-human phase I dose-escalation trial of ivuxolimab. Adults with locally advanced or metastatic melanoma, renal cell carcinoma, hepatocellular carcinoma or head and neck squamous cell carcinoma were enrolled in the trial. Before TCR sequencing, CD4+ T cells and CD8+ T cells from peripheral blood were sorted into separate populations. The research as a whole found: Antigen specificity was not determined for the clonally expanded peripheral T cells. Partial responders in the 0.1-3.0 mg/kg groups had among the lowest normalized peripheral clonal expansion, especially among CD8+ T cells. On average, CD8+ T cells showed more expanded clones than CD4+ T cells after ivuxolimab. Clonal expansion of both CD4+ and CD8+ blood T cells was observed from baseline to week 6 at doses 0.1 to 3.0 mg/kg. Low levels of normalized T-cell clonal expansion were also seen in some patients who did not respond.

Its CDR3 holds 12 amino acids, cysteine through phenylalanine. The read is trimmed to its CDR3 DNA, 36 bases read in frame from base 1. The germline V gene yields SGHTA for CDR1 and FQGNSA for CDR2. The germline ends are 10 bases apart after V is trimmed by 5 bases and J by 6 bases. Genomic DNA was isolated from the sorted cells so that the TCRbeta CDR3 region could be sequenced. The immunoSEQ Assay was used for sequencing of TCRbeta CDR3 regions. The table was pulled from immuneACCESS by TCRdb, which kept in-frame rearrangements only. Such tables lose some clones; where checked, under half of the loss comes from unresolved V genes, and the rest has no known cause. Across this sample there are roughly 80,000 clones, with just under 95% seen only once. Around 0.32% of the sample lies in the top ten.

Recombination linked TRBV7-2 to TRBJ1-2, with the D segment identity uncertain. The source was CD4+ or CD8+ T cells sorted from blood, collected in a trial of the OX40 agonist ivuxolimab. This clonotype was obtained from an adult with an advanced solid tumor such as melanoma, head and neck, liver or kidney cancer. CDR3 reads: CASSASTHGYTF. The DNA is TGTGCCAGCAGCGCGAGTACCCATGGCTACACCTTC. When the CDR3 is completed using the reference TRBV7-2 and TRBJ1-2 genes on either side, the full variable domain is GAGVSQSPSNKVTEKGKDVELRCDPISGHTALYWYRQSLGQGLEFLIYFQGNSAPDKSGLPSDRFSAERTGGSVSTLTIQRTQQEDSAVYLCASSASTHGYTFGSGTRLTVV.